The present T cell receptor (beta chain) was sequenced within a study of shared clonotypes between healthy human individuals (TCRdb year 2020). As for the study more broadly: The cohort comprised two women and a few men aged 18 to 49 years. To estimate repertoire size and how much clonotypes are shared between individuals, the study performed deep sequencing of blood TCR repertoires from roughly five healthy adults. To increase sequencing depth and limit assay-specific biases, TCR repertoire library preparation and sequencing were carried out by different laboratories using diverse techniques. Each donor's leukapheresis produced roughly between about 0.9 and 9.5 billion PBMCs. Paper-wide results and their limitations: The genetic and exposure-history diversity represented was limited by the small number of donors. Pairwise subsampling led to the expectation that sequencing depth would affect the degree of clonotype sharing among donors. Sampling was restricted to blood, and TCR repertoires in tissues likely differ from the TCR repertoires found in blood.

V is reduced by 1 base and J by 6 bases, leaving a spacing of 13 bases between them. Counted from cysteine to phenylalanine, this CDR3 has 16 amino acids. CDR3 DNA is the only sequence kept; it has 48 bases, read in frame from the first base. CDR1 SEHNR and CDR2 FQNEAQ were looked up in the germline V gene (reference sequence). Donors were healthy HIV-negative adults with no recently reported acute infections or vaccinations. Every donor was a Caucasian adult residing in Nashville, Tennessee, USA. For unsorted samples, tens of millions of PBMCs were counted, and genomic DNA was extracted using the QIAamp DNA Blood Mini kit. Blood was collected by leukapheresis, and PBMCs were isolated by Ficoll-Histopaque density gradient centrifugation and then cryopreserved in liquid nitrogen vapor phase. Using the deep immunoSEQ assay, TCR CDR3 regions were amplified from genomic DNA by multiplex PCR. For each cell subset, the extracted genomic DNA was distributed evenly across all wells of several immunoSEQ 96-well plates, and each plate served as one replicate. For unsorted PBMC, approximately 290 ng of genomic DNA, equivalent to approximately 30,000 T cell genomes, went into each replicate PCR. Unsorted PBMC genomic DNA was sequenced across ten immunoSEQ deep assay plates. Purified libraries were measured with a Qubit 3.0 fluorometer, size-checked on a Bioanalyzer 2100, and measured again with the KAPA Library Quantification kit. Each immunoSEQ 96-well plate was sequenced on its own single-read 150-cycle Illumina NextSeq 550 flow cell. The study's processing was this. The immunoSEQ output contained only junctional sequences without quality scores, so filtering could not match that applied to full-length reads. Sequences were annotated with PyIR, a Python wrapper for IgBLAST v1.9, and V/J genes and CDR3 were assigned using IMGT germline references. Any read was removed if the V/J assignment was weak (E-value above 1e-6), the CDR3 was missing, or the read contained stop codons, out-of-frame junctions, or ambiguous translated residues. V3J clonotypes were defined as sequences sharing the same inferred V gene, J gene, and CDR3 amino acid sequence. Percentage overlap between repertoires was computed as shared unique clonotypes divided by the size of the smaller repertoire. Repertoire richness was assessed with RTK rarefaction, the Chao1 estimator, and Recon v2.1 estimates of unobserved clonotypes. What TCRdb holds here is the immuneACCESS table cut down to in-frame rearrangements. Part of the clones is not present; checked against another copy, under half of the missing clones reflect an unresolved V gene, and the others are unexplained. Clone size and the V and J calls come from that table; the DNA yielded D and trimming. This sample lists around 450,000 clones; 75% to 85% were detected once. The leading ten clones occupy less than 15% of the sample.

This clone was picked up one time. Its antigen remains undetermined. Qualities for individual bases were not recorded, and no much larger clone is one base off. What was sequenced was PBMCs. The chain is made from TRBV7-9 and TRBJ1-6; a confident D gene designation cannot be given. This TCR was recovered from a middle-aged woman in good health. Some clones in this sample may be carry-over from other donors' samples. CDR3 region: CASSLDRSRGNSPLHF. The DNA reads TGTGCCAGCAGCTTAGACCGGTCCCGCGGTAATTCACCCCTCCACTTT.